In its sample, the clone carrying this TCR beta chain was seen a few times. This sample was included in a study of tumor-infiltrating lymphocytes in oesophageal squamous cell carcinoma. One entry per CDR3 protein, called by TCRdb with MiXCR from the PCR reads. The table has 10,000 to 15,000 distinct CDR3 sequences, 55% to 70% seen once; the top ten hold roughly 32%. There are 16 residues in the CDR3. CDR1 SGHTA and CDR2 FQGNSA come from the germline V gene. The source material was esophageal tumor tissue. This TCR was recovered from a female donor with esophageal squamous cell carcinoma. The J gene is TRBJ2-1, the V gene TRBV7-2, with TRBD2 identical over 10 bases. The end of the DNA is better explained by TRBJ2-7, so the J call may be wrong. The CDR3 is CASSLGRTSGYNEQYF. In DNA, the CDR3 is TGTGCCAGCAGCTTAGGCAGGACTAGCGGATACAATGAGCAGTACTTC.